The 31 T cell receptor beta chains reported below all come from one sample, sequenced in a study of control samples from healthy donors and cancer patients. Profiled with immunoSEQ multiplex PCR; TCRdb holds only in-frame clones, not every one. The sample lists around 130,000 clones; about 88% were seen once. Input material: blood. These receptors all stem from a man aged 50-59 years in good health.

The chain carries TRBV28 and TRBJ2-1; D unclear. V was trimmed by 1 base and J by 11 bases, leaving 9 bases between them. In germline, CDR1 is MDHEN, CDR2 SYDVKM. CDR3 length equals 12 residues. The CDR3 DNA reads TGTGCCAGCAGTTTATCGGCCAGGAAGCAGTTCTTC. Amino acid sequence: CASSLSARKQFF.

This clone was observed once. CDR3 nucleotide sequence: TGTGCCAGCAGTTTATCGGGGGGACAGTTCCCAGATACGCAGTATTTT. This encodes CASSLSGGQFPDTQYF. V and J are TRBV27 and TRBJ2-3, with D possibly TRBD1 on 7 matching bases. The V and J ends lost 0 bases and 4 bases respectively, with 14 bases between them. Germline V gene sequence: CDR1 MNHEY, CDR2 SMNVEV (reference sequence). This CDR3 is 16 amino acids long.

This rearrangement joins TRBV5-1 to TRBJ2-5, with 7 positions matching TRBD2. Germline CDR1 reads SGHRS; CDR2 reads YFSETQ. This CDR3 contains 15 residues. V trimming: 2 bases; J trimming: 0 bases; junction bases outside the gene matches: 4. In DNA form, the CDR3 reads TGCGCCAGCAGCTTATCTAGCGGATACCAAGAGACCCAGTACTTC. This sequence encodes CASSLSSGYQETQYF.

The chain carries TRBV29-1 and TRBJ2-5; TRBD2 is a possible D gene (5 bases). The CDR3 is made up of 13 amino acids. The germline V and J ends were trimmed by 4 bases and 1 base, with 10 bases remaining between them. Germline values: CDR1 SQVTM, CDR2 ANQGSEA. CDR3: CSVVEDFQETQYF. The CDR3 DNA sequence: TGCAGCGTTGTGGAGGACTTCCAAGAGACCCAGTACTTC. Full variable domain (missing parts from reference TRBV29-1 and TRBJ2-5): SAVISQKPSRDICQRGTSLTIQCQVDSQVTMMFWYRQQPGQSLTLIATANQGSEATYESGFVIDKFPISRPNLTFSTLTVSNMSPEDSSIYLCSVVEDFQETQYFGPGTRLLVL.

The chain recombines TRBV2 with TRBJ2-5; 9 nucleotides align to TRBD2. CDR3 length: 15 amino acids. The V gene's germline CDR1 is SNHLY and CDR2 FYNNEI. Trimming cost V 6 bases and J 4 bases; bases outside gene matches: 9. The CDR3 reads CASRPGTSQGETQYF. The CDR3 DNA is TGTGCCAGCAGGCCCGGGACTAGCCAAGGAGAGACCCAGTACTTC.

The chain carries TRBV28 and TRBJ1-5, with D hard to call. V was pared by 3 bases and J by 3 bases, with 6 bases between. Per the germline V gene, CDR1 is MDHEN and CDR2 is SYDVKM. The CDR3 is 13 residues long. CDR3 coding DNA: TGTGCCAGCAGTTTGCTCCTCAATCAGCCCCAGCATTTT. Its protein is CASSLLLNQPQHF.

This sequence joins TRBV3-1 (or the pseudogene TRBV3-2) and TRBJ2-3, with TRBD2 matching 7 bases. V dropped 2 bases and J dropped 5; count of bases not matched to a gene: 10. Germline lookup yields CDR1 LGHDT and CDR2 YNNKEL (reference sequence). The CDR3 totals 16 residues. The CDR3 spells CASSQKRGLSQDTQYF. CDR3 DNA: TGTGCCAGCAGCCAAAAGCGGGGCCTCTCACAAGATACGCAGTATTTT.

V usage is TRBV2 and J usage is TRBJ2-1; D is uncertain. V lost 7 bases to trimming and J lost 0 bases, with 7 bases between them. Germline CDR1 reads SNHLY; CDR2 reads FYNNEI. The CDR3 contains 13 residues. For the CDR3, the DNA is TGTGCCAGCACCCAGAGCTCCTACAATGAGCAGTTCTTC. This sequence encodes CASTQSSYNEQFF.

In this sample, this clone turned up once. CDR3 protein: CASSYSNAGTEAFF. For the CDR3, the DNA is TGTGCCAGCAGTTACTCGAACGCTGGAACTGAAGCTTTCTTT. V gene TRBV6-6 combines with J gene TRBJ1-1; D unresolved. Trimming took 0 bases from V and 5 from J, leaving 10 bases between them. The CDR3 is 14 amino acids. CDR1 is MNHNY and CDR2 is SVGAGI in the germline V gene (reference sequence).

The table lists this clone with a count of one. The chain joins TRBV14 to TRBJ2-5; weak D call: TRBD2 (7 bases). Trimming cost V 1 base and J 7 bases, with 13 bases left between them. CDR1 and CDR2 from the germline V gene are SGHDN and FVKESK. The CDR3 spans 14 residues. CDR3 DNA sequence: TGTGCCAGCAGCCAAGGAAGGGGGGAGGGGACCCAGTACTTC. Protein: CASSQGRGEGTQYF. The full variable domain, with the rest looked up from reference TRBV14 and TRBJ2-5, is EAGVTQFPSHSVIEKGQTVTLRCDPISGHDNLYWYRRVMGKEIKFLLHFVKESKQDESGMPNNRFLAERTGGTYSTLKVQPAELEDSGVYFCASSQGRGEGTQYFGPGTRLLVL.

The chain joins TRBV30 to TRBJ2-3, with 8 bases fitting TRBD1. CDR1 is GTSNPN, CDR2 SVGIG, per germline (reference sequence). This CDR3 has 14 amino acids. V lost 3 bases, J lost 5 bases, and 7 bases stayed unmatched. The CDR3 bases are TGTGCCTGGAGGACAGGGGTAGGTTTAGATACGCAGTATTTT. Residues: CAWRTGVGLDTQYF.

This chain uses TRBV7-3 with TRBJ2-5; D might be TRBD1 or TRBD2, each matching 6 bases. CDR3 length equals 14 residues. Germline CDR1 is SGHTA and CDR2 is FQGTGA. Deletions cut 5 bases from V and 3 bases from J, with 13 bases between. The CDR3 DNA follows: TGTGCCAGCAGCCCACGGGGGCGGAAAGAGACCCAGTACTTC. It translates to CASSPRGRKETQYF.

This chain joins TRBV27 and TRBJ2-1; no clear D. Trimming cost V 3 bases and J 6 bases, with 9 bases left between them. The germline gives CDR1 MNHEY, CDR2 SMNVEV (reference sequence). This CDR3 has 13 residues. The CDR3 coding sequence is TGTGCCAGCAGTTTCGGGCGCTTCAATGAGCAGTTCTTC. This translates into CASSFGRFNEQFF.

The V call is TRBV2, the J call TRBJ1-5; D ambiguous. Trimming took 0 bases from V and 11 from J, leaving 8 bases between them. This CDR3 has 12 residues. The germline CDR1 and CDR2 sequences are SNHLY and FYNNEI. In DNA, the CDR3 is TGTGCCAGCAGTGAAGCGCACGGGACCCAGCATTTT. It yields the protein CASSEAHGTQHF.

The CDR3 loop is CATSRGNSLGETQYF. DNA of the CDR3: TGTGCCACCAGCAGAGGAAACAGCCTGGGAGAGACCCAGTACTTC. This rearrangement joins TRBV15 to TRBJ2-5; D is unclear. Germline values: CDR1 LNHNV, CDR2 YYDKDF (reference sequence). This CDR3 is 15 amino acids long. The germline V and J ends were trimmed by 1 base and 4 bases, with 13 bases remaining between them.

The chain is built from TRBV5-1 and TRBJ1-6; D ambiguous. The V gene lost 1 base and the J gene lost 2 bases, with 19 bases spanning the gap. The CDR3 spans 19 residues. Germline CDR1 and CDR2: SGHRS and YFSETQ. CDR3: CASSLSPRGPETYNSPLHF. The CDR3 DNA reads TGCGCCAGCAGCTTGAGTCCCCGCGGCCCGGAAACCTATAATTCACCCCTCCACTTT.

CDR3 nucleotide sequence: TGTGCCAGCAGCGCCACAGATACGCAGTATTTT. Protein product: CASSATDTQYF. The chain is built from TRBV12-3 or TRBV12-4 and TRBJ2-3, with D hard to call. The length of the CDR3 is 11 residues. With 6 bases removed from V and 2 bases from J, the gap between germline ends came to 3 bases.

The chain couples TRBV25-1 to TRBJ1-2; tentative D call: TRBD1 (6 bases). CDR3 length equals 17 residues. V was pared by 8 bases and J by 0 bases, with 22 bases between. CDR1 is MGHDK and CDR2 is SYGVNS in the germline V gene. In DNA form, the CDR3 reads TGTGCCAGCTCAGAAGGGGGGGCTCAAGGGTCTAACTATGGCTACACCTTC. This sequence encodes CASSEGGAQGSNYGYTF.

The chain joins TRBV5-1 to TRBJ1-1, with D perhaps matching TRBD1 (6 bases). Deletions cut 0 bases from V and 11 bases from J, with 17 bases between. This CDR3 spans 14 amino acids. The germline V gene has CDR1 SGHRS and CDR2 YFSETQ. This chain's CDR3 is CASSLAPTGPGAFF. Here the CDR3 DNA reads TGCGCCAGCAGCTTGGCCCCGACAGGTCCTGGTGCTTTCTTT.

The rearrangement links TRBV7-6 to TRBJ2-2; tentative D call: TRBD1 (5 bases). The V and J ends lost 5 bases and 5 bases respectively, with 15 bases between them. Germline values: CDR1 SGHVS, CDR2 FNYEAQ. The CDR3 has 15 amino acids. The CDR3 here is CASSLEGVSTGELFF. The CDR3 nucleotides read TGTGCCAGCAGCCTCGAAGGGGTGTCTACCGGGGAGCTGTTTTTT.

The V and J genes are TRBV7-3 and TRBJ1-1, with D hard to call. The V gene lost 8 bases and the J gene lost 1 base, with 14 bases spanning the gap. This CDR3 is 14 amino acids long. Germline assignment: CDR1 SGHTA and CDR2 FQGTGA. Here the CDR3 reads CASRQGPTNTEAFF. The CDR3 bases are TGTGCCAGCCGGCAAGGACCGACGAACACTGAAGCTTTCTTT.

The V and J genes are TRBV6-2 or TRBV6-3 and TRBJ2-5; TRBD2 might be the D (6 bases). The V and J ends lost 2 bases and 4 bases respectively, with 11 bases between them. Germline V lookup: CDR1 MNHEY, CDR2 SVGEGT. The length of the CDR3 is 14 residues. In DNA form, the CDR3 reads TGTGCCAGCAGTTACGGGCGGGGACGAGAGACCCAGTACTTC. It specifies CASSYGRGRETQYF.

The genes are TRBV5-1 and TRBJ1-1; 9 nucleotides line up with TRBD1. This CDR3 has 17 residues. After removal of 3 bases from V and 1 base from J, the junction contained 10 bases not matched to a gene. The germline gives CDR1 SGHRS, CDR2 YFSETQ. The CDR3 here is CASSYRDRADRNTEAFF. The CDR3 DNA is TGCGCCAGCAGCTACCGGGACAGGGCGGATAGGAACACTGAAGCTTTCTTT. The full variable domain, in which reference TRBV5-1 and TRBJ1-1 provide the parts outside the CDR3, is KAGVTQTPRYLIKTRGQQVTLSCSPISGHRSVSWYQQTPGQGLQFLFEYFSETQRNKGNFPGRFSGRQFSNSRSEMNVSTLELGDSALYLCASSYRDRADRNTEAFFGQGTRLTVV.

CDR3 residues: CAWSHEFYGYTF. CDR3 nucleotides: TGTGCCTGGAGTCATGAATTCTATGGCTACACCTTC. The rearrangement links TRBV30 to TRBJ1-2; D remains ambiguous. The germline CDR1 and CDR2 sequences are GTSNPN and SVGIG (reference sequence). Trimming cost V 2 bases and J 4 bases, with 8 bases left between them. The CDR3 length is 12 residues.

The chain employs TRBV6-6 and TRBJ1-1; 8 bases align to TRBD1. CDR1 and CDR2 from the germline V gene are MNHNY and SVGAGI (reference sequence). The CDR3 runs 12 residues. The junction had 5 bases not matched to a gene; V was cut back by 3 bases and J by 11 bases. The CDR3 DNA follows: TGTGCCAGCAGTTATGCGGGACAGGAGGCTTTCTTT. This translates into CASSYAGQEAFF.

V gene TRBV5-1 combines with J gene TRBJ1-6; 9 positions agree with TRBD1. J lost 2 bases, V lost 0 bases, and 0 bases had no gene match. CDR3 length: 16 residues. Per the germline V gene, CDR1 is SGHRS and CDR2 is YFSETQ. The CDR3 bases are TGCGCCAGCAGCTTGGGGACAGGGGCCTATAATTCACCCCTCCACTTT. This translates into CASSLGTGAYNSPLHF.

The V call is TRBV7-7, the J call TRBJ2-1, with 13 positions matching TRBD2. The ends lost 5 bases at V and 6 bases at J; junction bases unmatched: 4. CDR1 and CDR2 from the germline V gene are SSHAT and FNYEAQ (reference sequence). The CDR3 is 15 amino acids. CDR3 region: CASSTSGGAGNEQFF. CDR3 bases: TGTGCCAGCAGCACTAGCGGGGGGGCCGGCAATGAGCAGTTCTTC.

The V call is TRBV25-1, the J call TRBJ2-6; D not resolved. This CDR3 has 12 amino acids. V was clipped by 7 bases and J by 3 bases, with 4 bases between them. In germline, CDR1 is MGHDK, CDR2 SYGVNS. In DNA, the CDR3 is TGTGCCAGCACCAGTGGGGCCAACGTCCTGACTTTC. Residues: CASTSGANVLTF.

The genes are TRBV7-6 and TRBJ2-7, with TRBD2 as a possible D gene (6 bases). V dropped 4 bases and J dropped 0 bases, with 16 bases sitting between them. Per the germline V gene, CDR1 is SGHVS and CDR2 is FNYEAQ. There are 16 residues in the CDR3. CDR3 coding DNA: TGTGCCAGCAGCTCTAGTGTAGGAGGGAGCTCCTACGAGCAGTACTTC. This gives the protein CASSSSVGGSSYEQYF.

The rearrangement links TRBV10-3 to TRBJ1-3; no reliable D call. The V end was cut by 2 bases, the J end by 4 bases, with 6 bases between. The CDR3 consists of 13 residues. Germline CDR1 reads ENHRY; CDR2 reads SYGVKD. The CDR3 sequence is CAISEGIGNTIYF. CDR3 nucleotide sequence: TGTGCCATCAGTGAGGGGATAGGAAACACCATATATTTT.

The chain has TRBV4-2 and TRBJ1-1; the D is unclear. Per the germline V gene, CDR1 is LGHNA and CDR2 is YNFKEQ. Trimming removed 11 bases from V and 2 bases from J, with 21 bases in between. This CDR3 comprises 15 residues. The CDR3 loop is CAGTYAEKSNTEAFF. CDR3 DNA: TGTGCCGGCACCTATGCCGAAAAGAGTAACACTGAAGCTTTCTTT.